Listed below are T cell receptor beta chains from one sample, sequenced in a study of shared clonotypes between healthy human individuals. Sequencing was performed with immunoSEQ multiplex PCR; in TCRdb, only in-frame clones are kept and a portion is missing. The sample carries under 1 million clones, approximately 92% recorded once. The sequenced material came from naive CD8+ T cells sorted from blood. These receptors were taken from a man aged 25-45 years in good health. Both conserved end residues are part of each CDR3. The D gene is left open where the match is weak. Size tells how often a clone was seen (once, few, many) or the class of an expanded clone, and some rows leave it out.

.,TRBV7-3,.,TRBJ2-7,CASSPVGGPSYEQYF,TGTGCCAGCAGCCCCGTTGGGGGACCATCCTACGAGCAGTACTTC
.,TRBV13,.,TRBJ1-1,CASSHGAAAEAFF,TGTGCCAGCAGCCACGGGGCCGCAGCCGAAGCTTTCTTT
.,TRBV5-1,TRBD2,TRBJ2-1,CASSLSPLAGGSYNEQFF,TGCGCCAGCAGCTTGAGCCCCCTAGCGGGGGGCTCCTACAATGAGCAGTTCTTC
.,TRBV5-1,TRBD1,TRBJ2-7,CASSFGTGGYEQYF,TGCGCCAGCAGTTTTGGGACAGGGGGGTACGAGCAGTACTTC
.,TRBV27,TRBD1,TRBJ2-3,CASSSTTGGTDTQYF,TGTGCCAGCAGTTCCACGACAGGGGGCACAGATACGCAGTATTTT
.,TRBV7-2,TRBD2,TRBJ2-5,CASSSNGGGIQETQYF,TGTGCCAGCAGTTCGAACGGCGGGGGGATACAAGAGACCCAGTACTTC
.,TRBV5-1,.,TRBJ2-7,CASAPRSAYEQYF,TGCGCCAGCGCCCCAAGGTCAGCCTACGAGCAGTACTTC
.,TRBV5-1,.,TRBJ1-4,CASSLAQGGLTNEKLFF,TGCGCCAGCAGCTTGGCCCAAGGGGGGTTGACTAATGAAAAACTGTTTTTT
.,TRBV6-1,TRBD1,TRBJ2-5,CASSPGTGGRETQYF,TGTGCCAGCAGTCCAGGGACAGGGGGCAGAGAGACCCAGTACTTC
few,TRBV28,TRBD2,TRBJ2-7,CASRKTSGRVHEQYF,TGTGCCAGCAGGAAGACTAGCGGGAGGGTCCACGAGCAGTACTTC
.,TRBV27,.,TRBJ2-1,CASSLNGIGNEQFF,TGTGCCAGCAGTTTGAACGGGATAGGTAATGAGCAGTTCTTC